The 10 T cell receptor beta chains presented below share a single source sample, sequenced in a study of patients and donors after allogeneic stem cell transplantation. In TCRdb, the RT-PCR reads were re-called with MiXCR into one record per CDR3 protein. The data show roughly 880,000 distinct CDR3 sequences, with around 17% seen just once and 6% held by the top ten. Sequencing was done on a sample of blood, either unsorted or a sorted T cell fraction (not recorded which). The receptors stem from a human donor who was either an allogeneic HSCT recipient or a stem cell or donor lymphocyte infusion donor (not recorded which). It is not recorded whose cells these are; they may come from a transplant donor.

V usage is TRBV30 and J usage is TRBJ1-1; D gene unclear. The germline V and J ends were trimmed by 5 bases and 1 base, with 14 bases remaining between them. The CDR3 is 14 residues long. The germline gives CDR1 GTSNPN, CDR2 SVGIG (reference sequence). The CDR3 region is CAWFTLRANTEAFF. As DNA, the CDR3 is TGTGCCTGGTTCACTCTACGGGCGAACACTGAAGCTTTCTTT.

The rearrangement uses TRBV20-1 and TRBJ1-1; D ambiguous. Trimming pared 2 bases from V and 5 bases from J, leaving 15 bases between. The CDR3 is 14 amino acids. Germline CDR1 and CDR2: DFQATT and SNEGSKA (reference sequence). The CDR3 region has the DNA TGCAGTGCTAGAAATCGGGTCCAGAGGACTGAAGCTTTCTTT. This gives the protein CSARNRVQRTEAFF.

This clonotype has only a few counts. The chain joins TRBV6-1 to TRBJ2-7, with 12 bases lining up with TRBD2. The junction had 7 bases not matched to a gene; V was cut back by 10 bases and J by 3 bases. Germline loops: CDR1 MNHNS, CDR2 SASEGT. The CDR3 is made up of 14 amino acids. The CDR3 DNA follows: TGTGCCACCCTACTAGCGGGAGGACACTACGAGCAGTACTTC. It encodes CATLLAGGHYEQYF.

This clonotype was recorded a few times. The gene calls are TRBV3-1 and TRBJ1-1; D is uncertain. The germline V gene encodes CDR1 LGHDT and CDR2 YNNKEL (reference sequence). Trimming took 2 bases from V and 1 from J, leaving 14 bases between them. This CDR3 has 16 amino acids. The CDR3 nucleotides read TGTGCCAGCAGCCAAACGCGGTCCGGATCGAACACTGAAGCTTTCTTT. Its protein is CASSQTRSGSNTEAFF.

The J gene is TRBJ2-5, the V gene TRBV12-3 or TRBV12-4; D is possibly TRBD1 (5 bases). The CDR3 has 14 residues. V was shortened by 1 base and J by 5 bases, with 11 bases between the two germline ends. The CDR3 protein is CASSLGQGMETQYF. CDR3 coding DNA: TGTGCCAGCAGTTTAGGGCAGGGTATGGAGACCCAGTACTTC.

This clonotype came up a few times. This sequence joins TRBV29-1 and TRBJ1-2; the match to TRBD1 covers 8 bases. The J segment lost 3 bases and the V segment lost 5 bases, leaving 8 bases of the junction unmatched. From germline, CDR1 is SQVTM and CDR2 ANQGSEA. The CDR3 spans 14 residues. CDR3 nucleotides: TGCAGCGTTATAGGTCAGGGGGCTTACTATGGCTACACCTTC. Protein: CSVIGQGAYYGYTF.

J is TRBJ1-1 and V is TRBV25-1; a possible D gene is TRBD1 (5 bases). The length of the CDR3 is 16 residues. Germline V gives CDR1 MGHDK, CDR2 SYGVNS. V gave up 1 base and J gave up 1 base, with 13 bases separating them. The DNA for the CDR3 is TGTGCCAGCAGTGAATTTGGGGCCAGCACGAACACTGAAGCTTTCTTT. Its translation is CASSEFGASTNTEAFF.

This chain connects TRBV5-1 to TRBJ2-7; a possible D gene is TRBD1 (5 bases). In germline, CDR1 is SGHRS, CDR2 YFSETQ. The CDR3 covers 15 residues. Trimming stripped 0 bases from V and 0 bases from J, with 10 bases between. The CDR3 sequence: CASSLGGSDSYEQYF. CDR3 bases: TGCGCCAGCAGCTTGGGGGGCAGCGACTCCTACGAGCAGTACTTC.

This clonotype was recorded a few times. The DNA for the CDR3 is TGCGCCAGCAGCTTTGTGGGGGGGCTCCACACCGGGGAGCTGTTTTTT. It yields the protein CASSFVGGLHTGELFF. V usage is TRBV5-1 and J usage is TRBJ2-2; maybe TRBD2 (7 bases). Germline CDR1 and CDR2: SGHRS and YFSETQ. CDR3 length: 16 residues. Trimming took off 2 bases at V and 3 bases at J, with 14 bases between the two ends.

The CDR3 region has the DNA TGTGCCAGCAGCCCAACCGGACAAGGAAACACCATATATTTT. As protein: CASSPTGQGNTIYF. The chain links TRBV7-6 to TRBJ1-3; D may be TRBD1 (5 bases). The length of the CDR3 is 14 residues. The germline CDR1 and CDR2 sequences are SGHVS and FNYEAQ. With 5 bases removed from V and 4 bases from J, the gap between germline ends came to 12 bases.